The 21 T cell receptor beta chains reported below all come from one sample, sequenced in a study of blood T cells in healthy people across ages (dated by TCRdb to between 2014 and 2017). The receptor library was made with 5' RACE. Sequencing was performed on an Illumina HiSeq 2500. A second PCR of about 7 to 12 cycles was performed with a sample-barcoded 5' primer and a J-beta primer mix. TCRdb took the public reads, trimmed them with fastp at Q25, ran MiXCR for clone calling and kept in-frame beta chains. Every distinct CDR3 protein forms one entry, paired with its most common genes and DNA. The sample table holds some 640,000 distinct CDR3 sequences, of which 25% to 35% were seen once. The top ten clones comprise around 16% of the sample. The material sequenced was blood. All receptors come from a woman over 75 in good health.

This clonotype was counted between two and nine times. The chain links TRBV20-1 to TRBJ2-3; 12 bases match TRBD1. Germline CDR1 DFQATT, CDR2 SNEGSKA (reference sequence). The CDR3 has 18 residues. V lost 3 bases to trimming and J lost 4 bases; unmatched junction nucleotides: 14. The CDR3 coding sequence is TGCAGTGCTAGGGCCGTCCCGGGACAGGGGGCTTGGGCAGATACGCAGTATTTT. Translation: CSARAVPGQGAWADTQYF.

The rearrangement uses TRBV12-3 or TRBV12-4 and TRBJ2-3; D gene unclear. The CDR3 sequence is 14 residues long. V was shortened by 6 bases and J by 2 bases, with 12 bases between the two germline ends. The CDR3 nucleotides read TGTGCCAGCAGCCCTATTGCGTCCACAGATACGCAGTATTTT. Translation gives CASSPIASTDTQYF.

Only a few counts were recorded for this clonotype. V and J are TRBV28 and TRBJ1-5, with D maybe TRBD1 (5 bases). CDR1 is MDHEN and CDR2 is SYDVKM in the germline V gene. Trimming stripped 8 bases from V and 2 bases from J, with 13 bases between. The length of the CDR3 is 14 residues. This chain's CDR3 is CASLLGQGNQPQHF. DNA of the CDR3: TGTGCCAGCCTACTGGGGCAGGGCAATCAGCCCCAGCATTTT.

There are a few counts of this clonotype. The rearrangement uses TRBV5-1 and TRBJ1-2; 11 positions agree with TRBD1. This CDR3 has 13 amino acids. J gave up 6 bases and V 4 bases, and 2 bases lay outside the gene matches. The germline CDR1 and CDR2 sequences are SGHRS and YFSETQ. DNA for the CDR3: TGCGCCAGCAGCCTGGACAGGGGGCATGGCTACACCTTC. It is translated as CASSLDRGHGYTF.

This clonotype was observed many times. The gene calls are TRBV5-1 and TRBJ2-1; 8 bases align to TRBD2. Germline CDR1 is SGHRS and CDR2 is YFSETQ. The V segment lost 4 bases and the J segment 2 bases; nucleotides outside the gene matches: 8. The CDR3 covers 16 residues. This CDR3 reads CASSQTAGAAYNEQFF. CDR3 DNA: TGCGCCAGCAGCCAGACAGCGGGGGCCGCCTACAATGAGCAGTTCTTC.

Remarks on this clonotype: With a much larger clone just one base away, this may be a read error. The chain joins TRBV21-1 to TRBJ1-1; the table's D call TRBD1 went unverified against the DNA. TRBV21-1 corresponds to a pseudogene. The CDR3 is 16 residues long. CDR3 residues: CASSEEWWGGNTEAFF. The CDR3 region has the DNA TGTGCCAGCAGCGAAGAGTGGTGGGGGGGGAACACTGAAGCTTTCTTT.

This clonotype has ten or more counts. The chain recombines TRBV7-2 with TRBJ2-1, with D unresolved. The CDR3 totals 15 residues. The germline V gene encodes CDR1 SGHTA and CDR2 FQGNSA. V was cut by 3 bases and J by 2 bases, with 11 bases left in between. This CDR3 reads CASSFGTQPYNEQFF. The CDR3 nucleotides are TGTGCCAGCAGCTTTGGTACTCAACCCTACAATGAGCAGTTCTTC.

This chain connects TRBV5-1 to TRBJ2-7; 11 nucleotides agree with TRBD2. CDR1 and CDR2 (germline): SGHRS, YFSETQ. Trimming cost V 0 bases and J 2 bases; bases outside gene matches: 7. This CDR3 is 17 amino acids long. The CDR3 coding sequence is TGCGCCAGCAGCTTGGCCGGGGCTAGCGGGGGGCCCTACGAGCAGTACTTC. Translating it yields CASSLAGASGGPYEQYF. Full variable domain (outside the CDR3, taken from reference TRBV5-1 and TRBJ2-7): KAGVTQTPRYLIKTRGQQVTLSCSPISGHRSVSWYQQTPGQGLQFLFEYFSETQRNKGNFPGRFSGRQFSNSRSEMNVSTLELGDSALYLCASSLAGASGGPYEQYFGPGTRLTVT.

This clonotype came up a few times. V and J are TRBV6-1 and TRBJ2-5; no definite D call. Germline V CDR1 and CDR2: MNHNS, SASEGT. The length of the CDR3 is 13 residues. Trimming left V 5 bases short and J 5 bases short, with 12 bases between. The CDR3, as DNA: TGTGCCAGCAGTTTTGACTTCCATGAGACCCAGTACTTC. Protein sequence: CASSFDFHETQYF.

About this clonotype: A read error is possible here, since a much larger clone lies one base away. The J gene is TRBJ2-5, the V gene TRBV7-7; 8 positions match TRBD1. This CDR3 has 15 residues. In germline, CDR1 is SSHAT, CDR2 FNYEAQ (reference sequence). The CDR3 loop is CASSPRAGGTKTQYF. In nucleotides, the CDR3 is TGTGCTAGCAGCCCACGGGCAGGGGGCACGAAGACCCAGTACTTC.

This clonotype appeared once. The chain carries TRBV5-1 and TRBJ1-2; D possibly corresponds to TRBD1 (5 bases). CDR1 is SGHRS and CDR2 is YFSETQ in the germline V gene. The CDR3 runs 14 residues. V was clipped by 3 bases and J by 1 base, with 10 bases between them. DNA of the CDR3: TGCGCCAGCAGCTCGGAGGGGCATAACTATGGCTACACCTTC. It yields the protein CASSSEGHNYGYTF. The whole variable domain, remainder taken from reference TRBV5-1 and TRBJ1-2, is KAGVTQTPRYLIKTRGQQVTLSCSPISGHRSVSWYQQTPGQGLQFLFEYFSETQRNKGNFPGRFSGRQFSNSRSEMNVSTLELGDSALYLCASSSEGHNYGYTFGSGTRLTVV.

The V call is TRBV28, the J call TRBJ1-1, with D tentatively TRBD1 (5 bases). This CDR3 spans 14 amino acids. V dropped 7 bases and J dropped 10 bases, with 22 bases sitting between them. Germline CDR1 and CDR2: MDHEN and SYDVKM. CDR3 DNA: TGTGCCAGCACCCCAGCGGGGGGGGATGGGGGAGCTTTCTTT. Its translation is CASTPAGGDGGAFF.

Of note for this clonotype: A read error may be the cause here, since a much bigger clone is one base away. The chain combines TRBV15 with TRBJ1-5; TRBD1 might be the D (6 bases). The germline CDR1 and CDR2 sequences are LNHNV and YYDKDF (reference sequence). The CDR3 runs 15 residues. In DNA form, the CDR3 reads TGTGCCGCCAGCGGAACAGGGTTTAGGAATCAGCCCCAGCATTTT. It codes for CAASGTGFRNQPQHF.

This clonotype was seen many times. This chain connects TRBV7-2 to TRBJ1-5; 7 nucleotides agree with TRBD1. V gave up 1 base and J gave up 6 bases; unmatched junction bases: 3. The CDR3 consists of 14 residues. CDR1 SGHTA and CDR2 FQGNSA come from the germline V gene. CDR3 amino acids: CASSLVGGGQPQHF. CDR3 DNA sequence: TGTGCCAGCAGCTTAGTAGGGGGCGGTCAGCCCCAGCATTTT.

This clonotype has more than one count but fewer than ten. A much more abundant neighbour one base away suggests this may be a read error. The CDR3 DNA is TGTGCCGGCAGTGAAGGGACCCTACCCTACAATGAGCAGTTCTTC. This codes for CAGSEGTLPYNEQFF. The chain has TRBV2 and TRBJ2-1; D tentatively fits TRBD1 or TRBD2 (5 bases each). CDR1 and CDR2 (germline): SNHLY, FYNNEI. This CDR3 spans 15 amino acids.

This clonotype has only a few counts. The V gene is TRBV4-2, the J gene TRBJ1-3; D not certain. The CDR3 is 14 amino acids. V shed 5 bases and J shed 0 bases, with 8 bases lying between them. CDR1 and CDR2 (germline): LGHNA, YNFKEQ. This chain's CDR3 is CASSSDGSGNTIYF. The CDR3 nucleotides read TGTGCCAGCAGCTCGGACGGCTCTGGAAACACCATATATTTT.

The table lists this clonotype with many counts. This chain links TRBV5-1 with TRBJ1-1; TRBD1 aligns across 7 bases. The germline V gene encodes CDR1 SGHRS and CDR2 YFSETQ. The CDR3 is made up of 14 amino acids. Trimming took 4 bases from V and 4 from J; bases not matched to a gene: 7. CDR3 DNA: TGCGCCAGCAGCATGCCACAGGGGAGCACTGAAGCTTTCTTT. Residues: CASSMPQGSTEAFF.

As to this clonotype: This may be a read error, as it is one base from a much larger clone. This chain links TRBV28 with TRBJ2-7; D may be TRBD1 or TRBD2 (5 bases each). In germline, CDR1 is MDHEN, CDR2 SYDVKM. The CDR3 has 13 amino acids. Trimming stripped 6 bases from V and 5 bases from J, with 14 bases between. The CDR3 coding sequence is TGTGCCAGCAGGTTAAGATGGGGGAACGAGCAGTACTTC. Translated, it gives CASRLRWGNEQYF.

CDR3 amino acids: CASSLYSGSMQETQYF. The DNA for the CDR3 is TGTGCCAGCAGCTTATATAGCGGCTCCATGCAGGAGACCCAGTACTTC. V and J are TRBV7-2 and TRBJ2-7, with a tentative D call TRBD2 (6 bases). TRBJ2-5 explains the end of the DNA better; the J call may be wrong. This CDR3 has 16 amino acids. Germline V lookup: CDR1 SGHTA, CDR2 FQGNSA.

CDR3 region: CASVMGGADTEYF. For the CDR3, the DNA is TGTGCCAGCGTCATGGGGGGAGCAGATACGGAATATTTT. V gene TRBV12-3 or TRBV12-4 combines with J gene TRBJ2-3, with a tentative D call TRBD2 (6 bases). The V end lost 8 bases, the J end lost 15 bases, and 24 bases lay between the germline ends. The CDR3 totals 13 residues.

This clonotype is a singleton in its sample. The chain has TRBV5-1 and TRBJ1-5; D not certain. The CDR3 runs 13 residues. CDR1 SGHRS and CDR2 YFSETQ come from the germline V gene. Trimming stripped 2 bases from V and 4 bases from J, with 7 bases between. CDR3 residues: CASSFGQNQPQHF. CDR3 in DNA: TGCGCCAGCAGCTTCGGGCAGAATCAGCCCCAGCATTTT.